Below, 29 T cell receptor beta chains from the same sample are listed, as sequenced in a study of low-dose radiotherapy and immunotherapy resistance in tumors. Noted time point: before trial treatment. Priming of first-strand cDNA relied on TRAV- and TRBV-specific primers (covering alpha and beta chains). PCR amplification of the TCRs was performed with Phusion for approximately 20 PCR cycles, and it relied on a constant-region primer together with a V-primer adapter. Via MiXCR, TCRdb re-called the reads, giving one row per CDR3 protein. This table has roughly 39,000 distinct CDR3 sequences, 30% to 35% appearing once. Sequencing used PBMCs, obtained before treatment. The receptors were gathered from a male donor with gallbladder cancer.

This clonotype was observed a single time. This sequence joins TRBV4-3 and TRBJ2-4; D possibly matches TRBD1 or TRBD2 (6 bases each). CDR3 length equals 16 residues. V gave up 0 bases and J gave up 0 bases, with 9 bases separating them. CDR1 and CDR2 (germline): LGHNA, YSLEER. Here the CDR3 DNA reads TGCGCCAGCAGCCAAGAACAGGGACTAGCCAAAAACATTCAGTACTTC. It translates to CASSQEQGLAKNIQYF.

This clonotype was detected ten times or more. CDR3 in DNA: TGTGCCAGCAGACAGACAGGGAACACTGAAGCTTTCTTT. This gives the protein CASRQTGNTEAFF. This chain links TRBV3-1 with TRBJ1-1; D is perhaps TRBD1 (6 bases). The CDR3 has 13 amino acids. CDR1 and CDR2 from the germline V gene are LGHDT and YNNKEL (reference sequence). The V and J ends lost 6 bases and 1 base respectively, with 9 bases between them. The full variable domain, completed using reference TRBV3-1 and TRBJ1-1, is DTAVSQTPKYLVTQMGNDKSIKCEQNLGHDTMYWYKQDSKKFLKIMFSYNNKELIINETVPNRFSPKSPDKAHLNLHINSLELGDSAVYFCASRQTGNTEAFFGQGTRLTVV.

This clonotype occurred many times. This chain connects TRBV20-1 to TRBJ2-5; D remains ambiguous. The V gene's germline CDR1 is DFQATT and CDR2 SNEGSKA (reference sequence). V lost 2 bases to trimming and J lost 0 bases, with 10 bases between them. The CDR3 loop spans 14 amino acids. The CDR3 bases are TGCAGTGCTAGAAAACTCGTGTACCAAGAGACCCAGTACTTC. Translated: CSARKLVYQETQYF.

Within the sample, this clonotype is medium-sized. V and J are TRBV6-2 or TRBV6-3 and TRBJ1-5; no reliable D call. V was shortened by 5 bases and J by 1 base, with 9 bases between the two germline ends. CDR1 is MNHEY, CDR2 SVGEGT, per germline. The CDR3 consists of 14 residues. The CDR3 is CASSENMSNQPQHF. The DNA of the CDR3 is TGTGCCAGCAGTGAAAACATGAGCAATCAGCCCCAGCATTTT.

In its sample, this clonotype was seen many times. J is TRBJ2-3 and V is TRBV4-2; D remains unclear. Germline V gene lookup returns CDR1 LGHNA and CDR2 YNFKEQ. CDR3 size: 16 residues. With 6 bases removed from V and 1 base from J, the gap between germline ends came to 17 bases. In DNA, the CDR3 is TGTGCCAGCAGACCGTCTGCCAGCTGGGGCACAGATACGCAGTATTTT. Translating it yields CASRPSASWGTDTQYF.

About this clonotype: This likely reflects a read error, since a far larger clone is one base away. This sequence joins TRBV24-1 and TRBJ2-1; a possible D gene is TRBD1 (6 bases). CDR1 is KGHDR and CDR2 is SFDVKD in the germline V gene. V dropped 3 bases and J dropped 10 bases, with 18 bases sitting between them. The CDR3 sequence is 15 residues long. Written as DNA, the CDR3 is TGTGCCACCAGTGATCCGCGGACAGTCCCCTACGAGCAGTTCTTC. Protein sequence: CATSDPRTVPYEQFF.

In the case of this clonotype: An end of the junction does not agree with germline; a read error may underlie this. V and J are TRBV12-3 or TRBV12-4 and TRBJ2-1, with 8 bases lining up with TRBD1. The CDR3 has 14 residues. CDR3 amino acids: CATSDTQGVNEQFF. The CDR3 region has the DNA TGTGCCACCAGTGATACACAGGGGGTTAATGAGCAGTTCTTC.

This clonotype is judged medium-sized. The chain has TRBV28 and TRBJ2-7; D gene unclear. This CDR3 is 13 amino acids long. The V end was cut by 2 bases, the J end by 2 bases, with 7 bases between. From germline, CDR1 is MDHEN and CDR2 SYDVKM. CDR3: CASSLAGAYEQYF. For the CDR3, the DNA is TGTGCCAGCAGTTTAGCAGGAGCCTACGAGCAGTACTTC.

V gene TRBV3-1 combines with J gene TRBJ1-2, with TRBD1 matching over 9 bases. CDR1 and CDR2 from the germline V gene are LGHDT and YNNKEL (reference sequence). The CDR3 consists of 14 residues. V was clipped by 2 bases and J by 6 bases; unmatched bases: 4. The CDR3 bases are TGTGCCAGCAGCCAAATACAGGGGGCCAATGGCTACACCTTC. Its protein product is CASSQIQGANGYTF.

The J gene is TRBJ2-1, the V gene TRBV18; 12 bases fit TRBD1. Germline V lookup: CDR1 KGHSH, CDR2 LQKENI. Trimming took 3 bases from V and 7 from J; bases not matched to a gene: 1. The CDR3 has 14 amino acids. CDR3 DNA: TGTGCCAGCTCACCGGGACAGGGGGCAAATGAGCAGTTCTTC. Translating gives CASSPGQGANEQFF.

In its sample, this clonotype was seen many times. The chain uses TRBV5-1 and TRBJ2-1; TRBD2 matches 7 bases. Germline CDR1 reads SGHRS; CDR2 reads YFSETQ. The CDR3 runs to 14 residues. The J segment lost 3 bases and the V segment lost 4 bases, leaving 4 bases of the junction unmatched. The DNA of the CDR3 is TGCGCCAGCAGCCCAAGCGGGGACTACAATGAGCAGTTCTTC. Translation: CASSPSGDYNEQFF.

The V call is TRBV2, the J call TRBJ1-2; a possible D gene is TRBD1 (5 bases). V lost 6 bases to trimming and J lost 5 bases, with 7 bases between them. The CDR3 length is 11 residues. Germline lookup yields CDR1 SNHLY and CDR2 FYNNEI. Here the CDR3 DNA reads TGTGCCAGCAGAGGGGAGTATGGCTACACCTTC. Translating it yields CASRGEYGYTF.

There are many counts of this clonotype. The V call is TRBV29-1, the J call TRBJ2-1; TRBD2 matches at 9 bases. Losses at the gene ends were 7 bases for V and 4 bases for J; bases not matched to a gene: 5. The germline V gene encodes CDR1 SQVTM and CDR2 ANQGSEA. The CDR3 covers 13 residues. The CDR3 DNA reads as TGCAGCGGAGGGACTAGCCAATACAATGAGCAGTTCTTC. This sequence encodes CSGGTSQYNEQFF.

This clonotype is deemed medium-sized. The chain uses TRBV5-1 and TRBJ2-1, with unresolved D. CDR3 length: 14 residues. The V gene lost 7 bases and the J gene lost 4 bases, with 15 bases spanning the gap. Germline V gene lookup returns CDR1 SGHRS and CDR2 YFSETQ. Here the CDR3 reads CASFQSVAYNEQFF. DNA of the CDR3: TGCGCCAGCTTCCAATCTGTCGCGTACAATGAGCAGTTCTTC. Full variable domain (rest looked up from reference TRBV5-1 and TRBJ2-1): KAGVTQTPRYLIKTRGQQVTLSCSPISGHRSVSWYQQTPGQGLQFLFEYFSETQRNKGNFPGRFSGRQFSNSRSEMNVSTLELGDSALYLCASFQSVAYNEQFFGPGTRLTVL.

In regard to this clonotype: The likely explanation is a read error, given a far larger clone one base away. The CDR3 does not close with the conserved phenylalanine or tryptophan, likely indicating a read error. V and J are TRBV28 and TRBJ2-7; 10 nucleotides agree with TRBD1. Germline CDR1 is MDHEN and CDR2 is SYDVKM. The CDR3 is made up of 16 amino acids. V lost 2 bases and J lost 7; bases outside the gene matches: 11. CDR3 coding DNA: TGTGCCAGCAGTTTACAGGCCCCGGGACAGGGGAAAGAGCAGTACTTG. It specifies CASSLQAPGQGKEQYL.

This clonotype was counted ten times or more. The J gene is TRBJ2-7, the V gene TRBV7-9; 11 bases match TRBD1. The germline V gene encodes CDR1 SEHNR and CDR2 FQNEAQ (reference sequence). The CDR3 runs to 15 residues. V lost 3 bases to trimming and J lost 3 bases; unmatched junction nucleotides: 4. The CDR3 loop reads CASSFAGTGGYEQYF. Written as DNA, the CDR3 is TGTGCCAGCAGCTTCGCGGGGACAGGGGGCTACGAGCAGTACTTC.

About this clonotype: A far larger clone is only one base removed, so a read error is likely. The chain combines TRBV5-6 with TRBJ2-5; TRBD2 matches at 12 bases. The CDR3 has 13 residues. CDR1 SGHDT and CDR2 YYEEEE come from the germline V gene. V shed 4 bases and J 11 bases; nucleotides not matched to a gene: 6. DNA of the CDR3: TGTGCCAGCAGCAAAACTAGCGGGGGGCCGCAGTACTTC. This translates into CASSKTSGGPQYF.

This clonotype has a count of ten or more. The J gene is TRBJ1-1, the V gene TRBV20-1; D gene unclear. CDR3 length: 13 amino acids. Germline values: CDR1 DFQATT, CDR2 SNEGSKA (reference sequence). The V end lost 4 bases, the J end lost 0 bases, and 9 bases lay between the germline ends. The CDR3 bases are TGCAGTGCTACTCGACCTATGAACACTGAAGCTTTCTTT. Translated: CSATRPMNTEAFF.

This clonotype was detected only a few times. The DNA is left out, because the CDR3 cannot be placed on it with certainty; the CDR3 is given as TCRdb lists it. The J gene is TRBJ2-2, the V gene TRBV13; the table calls TRBD2, which could not be checked here. The CDR3 spans 16 residues, counting both ends. Per the germline V gene, CDR1 is PRHDT and CDR2 is FYEKMQ (reference sequence). The chain's CDR3 is CASSFQGRETGELFFF.

This clonotype was seen repeatedly, ten times or more. This chain links TRBV12-5 with TRBJ2-7, with D unresolved. This CDR3 region has 12 residues. Trimming removed 3 bases at V and 5 bases at J, with 8 bases between. Germline CDR1 LGHNT, CDR2 FRNRAP. Here the CDR3 DNA reads TGTGCTAGTGGTTTTGATGACAACGAGCAGTACTTC. Translated, it gives CASGFDDNEQYF.

This chain joins TRBV12-3 or TRBV12-4 and TRBJ2-7; D not resolved. The length of the CDR3 is 13 residues. The V end lost 5 bases, the J end lost 2 bases, and 10 bases lay between the germline ends. The CDR3 reads CASSPAGAYEQYF. In nucleotides, the CDR3 is TGTGCCAGCAGTCCAGCTGGGGCCTACGAGCAGTACTTC.

This clonotype was detected a few times. This likely reflects a read error, since a far larger clone is one base away. V usage is TRBV5-4 and J usage is TRBJ2-7; 9 positions match TRBD2. V was pared by 4 bases and J by 7 bases, with 15 bases of the junction left unmatched. The length of the CDR3 is 16 residues. Per germline, CDR1 SGHNT and CDR2 YYREEE (reference sequence). CDR3 loop: CASSAPGTSPLNEQYF. The CDR3 DNA is TGTGCCAGCAGCGCCCCCGGGACTAGCCCCCTCAATGAGCAGTACTTC.

This clonotype was seen many times. The rearrangement links TRBV20-1 to TRBJ2-5; 10 bases line up with TRBD2. The length of the CDR3 is 14 residues. V lost 7 bases and J lost 5; bases outside the gene matches: 10. The germline V gene has CDR1 DFQATT and CDR2 SNEGSKA (reference sequence). CDR3 loop: CSVPSGSQVETQYF. The CDR3 DNA follows: TGCAGTGTGCCTAGCGGGAGTCAGGTGGAGACCCAGTACTTC.

This clonotype has a handful of counts. This chain joins TRBV4-1 and TRBJ1-2; no definite D call. Germline V gene sequence: CDR1 MGHRA, CDR2 YSYEKL. Trimming pared 0 bases from V and 2 bases from J, leaving 7 bases between. The CDR3 has 14 amino acids. The CDR3, as DNA: TGCGCCAGCAGCCAAGATACCGGAAACTATGGCTACACCTTC. This codes for CASSQDTGNYGYTF.

This clonotype showed up many times. The chain combines TRBV2 with TRBJ2-1, with D hard to call. V lost 2 bases, J lost 4 bases, and 6 bases lay in between. The CDR3 totals 13 residues. Germline V gives CDR1 SNHLY, CDR2 FYNNEI. CDR3 amino acids: CASSELRYNEQFF. CDR3 sequence (DNA): TGTGCCAGCAGTGAACTCCGGTACAATGAGCAGTTCTTC.

This clonotype was picked up many times. The genes are TRBV5-4 and TRBJ2-1; 10 bases are shared with TRBD2. The CDR3 totals 15 residues. Trimming cost V 1 base and J 6 bases; bases outside gene matches: 4. CDR1 is SGHNT, CDR2 YYREEE, per germline (reference sequence). The CDR3 is CASSLQLAGPNEQFF. In nucleotides, the CDR3 is TGTGCCAGCAGCTTGCAACTAGCGGGGCCCAATGAGCAGTTCTTC. The variable domain in full, with the rest retrieved from reference TRBV5-4 and TRBJ2-1, is ETGVTQSPTHLIKTRGQQVTLRCSSQSGHNTVSWYQQALGQGPQFIFQYYREEENGRGNFPPRFSGLQFPNYSSELNVNALELDDSALYLCASSLQLAGPNEQFFGPGTRLTVL.

The chain links TRBV6-2 or TRBV6-3 to TRBJ2-1, with a tentative D call TRBD2 (5 bases). Looked up from germline, CDR1 is MNHEY and CDR2 is SVGEGT. V was shortened by 11 bases and J by 9 bases, with 14 bases between the two germline ends. The CDR3 is made up of 11 amino acids. CDR3 DNA sequence: TGTGCCTGCAAAGACTACGGTGAGCAGTTCTTC. Translated, it gives CACKDYGEQFF.

This chain uses TRBV7-2 with TRBJ1-4; D is possibly TRBD1 (5 bases). The CDR3 runs 14 residues. Germline assignment: CDR1 SGHTA and CDR2 FQGNSA. V was clipped by 4 bases and J by 0 bases, with 6 bases between them. CDR3 loop: CASSWGATNEKLFF. In DNA, the CDR3 is TGTGCCAGCAGCTGGGGGGCAACTAATGAAAAACTGTTTTTT.

The chain uses TRBV6-5 and TRBJ2-5; the match to TRBD1 covers 7 bases. V shed 5 bases and J 2 bases; nucleotides not matched to a gene: 11. This CDR3 contains 16 residues. The germline gives CDR1 MNHEY, CDR2 SVGAGI. The DNA for the CDR3 is TGTGCCAGCAGTCCTGGGAAGACAGGGCGGCAAGAGACCCAGTACTTC. Translating it yields CASSPGKTGRQETQYF.